This T cell receptor beta chain was found in a study of CD8+ T cells in alopecia areata listed by TCRdb under 2018. Regarding the research as a whole: The treated patients, all with moderate-to-severe alopecia areata, were enrolled in an open-label pilot trial of oral tofacitinib given at 5 to 10 mg twice daily. Tofacitinib was administered for 6 to 18 months, and 6 months of follow-up off drug were then conducted to assess delayed response and recurrence. In treated patients, disease severity was measured using the SALT score, which gives the percentage of scalp surface area affected. To study T cell clonal expansion in alopecia areata, the researchers applied high-throughput TCRbeta sequencing to both the C3H/HeJ mouse model and human patients. Scalp tissue and sorted CD4+ and CD8+ peripheral blood T cells from patchy and totalis/universalis alopecia areata patients and from healthy controls were covered by human TCRbeta sequencing. Tofacitinib-treated patients had biopsies at baseline and at 4 and 24 weeks of treatment, with a later scalp biopsy in several patients. Scalp clonality was compared across normal scalp (n=4), patchy alopecia areata scalp (n=8), and alopecia totalis/universalis scalp (n=8). RNA was extracted with the PAXgene miRNA kit for fixed scalp, the miRNeasy kit for PBMCs, and the RNeasy kit for mouse skin. Amplification of TCRbeta CDR3 regions was done by immunoSEQ multiplex PCR using 35 Vbeta forward primers and 13 Jbeta reverse primers.

The sample's time point label, decoded: approximately 4 weeks on oral tofacitinib. The treatment or condition label of this sample denotes: oral pan-JAK inhibitor, 5-10 mg twice daily. Lesional scalp punch biopsies and peripheral blood were collected from alopecia areata patients. PBMCs were isolated by density centrifugation and stained for CD3, CD4 and CD8, after which CD4+ and CD8+ T cells were sorted on a FACSAria. The library was obtained by the immunoSEQ multiplex PCR assay. For TCR sequencing, RNA was extracted from every sample and reverse transcribed into cDNA to serve as template. SuperScript III was used to make first-strand cDNA, primed with a 2:1 mix of oligo-dT and random hexamers. A synthetic immune receptor repertoire was used to measure amplification bias, and any remaining bias was corrected computationally. As for how the authors treated the data: Raw reads were preprocessed to remove errors, and CDR3 was defined according to IMGT conventions as the region from the conserved cysteine to phenylalanine. Clonality was computed by normalizing Shannon entropy by log2 of the number of productive unique TCRs and subtracting the result from 1. CD4 or CD8 identity of scalp clones was inferred by cross-referencing scalp TCRbeta sequences with sorted blood CD4 and CD8 repertoires. In TCRdb, the immuneACCESS table is reduced to in-frame sequences with V and J assigned. These tables do not hold every clone; where another copy was compared, an unresolved V gene accounts for under half, and the others remain unexplained. V and J calls plus clone size are reproduced from that table; the DNA served to infer D and trimming. This sample is represented by about 220,000 clones; more than 45% of them were singletons. The ten largest clones take up 1.5% to 2% of the sample.

General study outcomes and caveats: Compared with normal scalp, lesional scalp, particularly in alopecia totalis/universalis, had higher clonality and more expanded CD8+ clones, which suggests antigenic drive. During tofacitinib treatment, many expanded lesional clones stuck around in both scalp and blood, and this persistence may partly explain why relapse happens after treatment is stopped. Scalp clonality and the number of expanded CD8+ clones among the top 100 scalp clones were significantly decreased by tofacitinib. Because the treated cohort was small and included a single nonresponder, larger studies are needed to assess links between baseline CD8+ expansion and response. Scalp TCR repertoire analysis is complicated because resident alphabeta T cells in normal human skin are also sequenced, whereas mouse skin is dominated by gammadelta T cells. Shared TCR sequences between patients were less evident than in mice, which may be partly attributable to HLA diversity in the patient population.

On this clone: The antigen it recognizes is unknown. Per-base qualities were not stored, and no clone one base away is much larger.

Trimming at the junction amounts to 10 bases on V and 3 bases on J, and the germline ends lie 13 bases apart. The CDR3 contains 12 residues, cysteine and phenylalanine counted. CDR3 DNA only is kept here, 36 bases in frame from base 1. CDR1 and CDR2 are drawn from the germline V gene: ENHRY, SYGVKD. The material sequenced was CD4+ T cells sorted from blood, taken at week 4, from a patient treated with tofacitinib. The chain couples TRBV10-3 to TRBJ2-7; a tentative D match to TRBD1 spans 6 bases. This receptor was identified in a human donor with alopecia areata. The CDR3 in this case is CATGDNHYEQYF. Here is the DNA: TGTGCCACCGGGGACAACCACTACGAGCAGTACTTC.